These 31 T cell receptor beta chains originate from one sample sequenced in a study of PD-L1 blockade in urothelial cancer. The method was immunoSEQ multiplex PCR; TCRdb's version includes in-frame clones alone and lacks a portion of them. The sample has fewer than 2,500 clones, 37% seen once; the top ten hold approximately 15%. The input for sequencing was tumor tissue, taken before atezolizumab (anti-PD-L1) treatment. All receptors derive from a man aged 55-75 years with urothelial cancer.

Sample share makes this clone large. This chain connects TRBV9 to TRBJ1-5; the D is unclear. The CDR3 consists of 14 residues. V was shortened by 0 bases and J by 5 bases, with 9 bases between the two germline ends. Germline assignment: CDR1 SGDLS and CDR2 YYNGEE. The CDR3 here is CASSVEGGYQPQHF. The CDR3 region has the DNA TGTGCCAGCAGCGTAGAGGGAGGGTATCAGCCCCAGCATTTT.

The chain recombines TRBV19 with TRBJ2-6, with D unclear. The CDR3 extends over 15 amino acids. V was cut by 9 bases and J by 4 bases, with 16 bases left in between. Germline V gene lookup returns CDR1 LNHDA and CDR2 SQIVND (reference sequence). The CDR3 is CASLPRSSGANVLTF. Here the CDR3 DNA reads TGTGCCAGCTTGCCCCGTTCATCGGGGGCCAACGTCCTGACTTTC.

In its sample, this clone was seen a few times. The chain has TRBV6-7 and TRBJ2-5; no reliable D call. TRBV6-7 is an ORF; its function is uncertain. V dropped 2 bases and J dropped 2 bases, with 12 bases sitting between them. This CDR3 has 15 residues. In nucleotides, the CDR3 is TGTGCCAGCAGTTACCCCCGGCTCGGGCAAGAGACCCAGTACTTC. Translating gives CASSYPRLGQETQYF.

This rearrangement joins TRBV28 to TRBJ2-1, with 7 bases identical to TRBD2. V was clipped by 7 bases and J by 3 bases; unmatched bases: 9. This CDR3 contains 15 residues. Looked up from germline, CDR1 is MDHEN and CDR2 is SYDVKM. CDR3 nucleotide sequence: TGTGCCAGCATCGCTGGTGGGGAGGGCTACAATGAGCAGTTCTTC. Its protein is CASIAGGEGYNEQFF. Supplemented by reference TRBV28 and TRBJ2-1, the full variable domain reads DVKVTQSSRYLVKRTGEKVFLECVQDMDHENMFWYRQDPGLGLRLIYFSYDVKMKEKGDIPEGYSVSREKKERFSLILESASTNQTSMYLCASIAGGEGYNEQFFGPGTRLTVL.

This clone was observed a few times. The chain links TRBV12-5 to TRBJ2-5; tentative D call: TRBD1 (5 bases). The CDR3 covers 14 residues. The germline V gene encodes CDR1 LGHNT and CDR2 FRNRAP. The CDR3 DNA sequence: TGTGCCAGCACCCAAAGGGGTCTTCAAGAGACCCAGTACTTC. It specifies CASTQRGLQETQYF.

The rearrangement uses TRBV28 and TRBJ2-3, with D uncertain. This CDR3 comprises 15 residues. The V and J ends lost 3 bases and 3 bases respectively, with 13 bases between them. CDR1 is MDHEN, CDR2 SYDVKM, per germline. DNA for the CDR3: TGTGCCAGCAGTTTCCCCCCGTCCCTAACAGATACGCAGTATTTT. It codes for CASSFPPSLTDTQYF.

DNA of the CDR3: TGTGCCAGCAGTTTAGGGGGCAGAGGCCAAGAGACCCAGTACTTC. Protein sequence: CASSLGGRGQETQYF. This chain joins TRBV28 and TRBJ2-5, with D tentatively TRBD1 (6 bases). V gave up 2 bases and J gave up 1 base, with 11 bases separating them. This CDR3 has 15 amino acids. Looked up from germline, CDR1 is MDHEN and CDR2 is SYDVKM.

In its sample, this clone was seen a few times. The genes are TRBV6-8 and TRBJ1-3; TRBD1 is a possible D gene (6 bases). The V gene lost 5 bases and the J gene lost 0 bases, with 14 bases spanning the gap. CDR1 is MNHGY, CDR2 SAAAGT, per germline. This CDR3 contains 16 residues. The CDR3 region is CASSAYLDSSGNTIYF. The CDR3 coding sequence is TGTGCCAGCAGTGCCTACTTGGACAGCTCTGGAAACACCATATATTTT.

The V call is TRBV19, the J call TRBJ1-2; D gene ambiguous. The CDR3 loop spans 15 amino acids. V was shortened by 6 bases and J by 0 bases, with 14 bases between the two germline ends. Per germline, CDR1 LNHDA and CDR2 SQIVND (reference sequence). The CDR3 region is CASSTHNTPNYGYTF. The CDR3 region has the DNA TGTGCCAGTAGCACTCATAACACTCCTAACTATGGCTACACCTTC.

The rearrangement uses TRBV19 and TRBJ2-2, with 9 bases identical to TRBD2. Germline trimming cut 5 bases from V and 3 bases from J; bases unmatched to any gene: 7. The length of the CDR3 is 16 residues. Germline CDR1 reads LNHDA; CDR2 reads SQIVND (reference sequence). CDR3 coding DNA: TGTGCCAGTAGTCGGGTAGCGGGAGTCGACACCGGGGAGCTGTTTTTT. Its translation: CASSRVAGVDTGELFF.

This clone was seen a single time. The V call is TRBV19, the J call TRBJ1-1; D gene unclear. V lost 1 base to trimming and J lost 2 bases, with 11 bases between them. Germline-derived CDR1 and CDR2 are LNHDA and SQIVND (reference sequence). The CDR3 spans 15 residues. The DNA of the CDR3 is TGTGCCAGTAGTATAGTATATTGGGGAAACACTGAAGCTTTCTTT. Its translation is CASSIVYWGNTEAFF.

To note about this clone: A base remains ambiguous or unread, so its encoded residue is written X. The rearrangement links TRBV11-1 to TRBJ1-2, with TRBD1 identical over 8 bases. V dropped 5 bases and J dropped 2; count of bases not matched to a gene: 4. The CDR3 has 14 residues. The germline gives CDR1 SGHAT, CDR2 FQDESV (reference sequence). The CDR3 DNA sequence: TGTGCCAGCAGCCYCGGACAGGGCAACTATGGCTACACCTTC. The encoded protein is CASSXGQGNYGYTF.

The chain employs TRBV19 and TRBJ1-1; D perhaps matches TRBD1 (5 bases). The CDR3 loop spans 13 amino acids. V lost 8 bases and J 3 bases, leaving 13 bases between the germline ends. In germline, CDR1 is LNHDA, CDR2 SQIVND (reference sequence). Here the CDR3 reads CASWGRDDTEAFF. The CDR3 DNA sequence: TGTGCCAGTTGGGGCAGGGACGACACTGAAGCTTTCTTT. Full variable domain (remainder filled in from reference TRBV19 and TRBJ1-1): DGGITQSPKYLFRKEGQNVTLSCEQNLNHDAMYWYRQDPGQGLRLIYYSQIVNDFQKGDIAEGYSVSREKKESFPLTVTSAQKNPTAFYLCASWGRDDTEAFFGQGTRLTVV.

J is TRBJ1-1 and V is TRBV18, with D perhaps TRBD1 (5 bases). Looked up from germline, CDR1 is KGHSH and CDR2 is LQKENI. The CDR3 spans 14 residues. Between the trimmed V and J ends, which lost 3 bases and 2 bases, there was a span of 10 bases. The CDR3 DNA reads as TGTGCCAGCTCACCTCAAACAGGAAACACTGAAGCTTTCTTT. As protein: CASSPQTGNTEAFF.

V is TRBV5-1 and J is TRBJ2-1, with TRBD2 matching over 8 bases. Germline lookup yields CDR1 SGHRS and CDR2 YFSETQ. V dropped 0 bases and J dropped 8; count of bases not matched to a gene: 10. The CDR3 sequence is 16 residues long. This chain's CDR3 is CASSLGGSGGLHEQFF. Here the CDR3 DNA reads TGCGCCAGCAGCTTGGGCGGAAGCGGGGGTCTGCATGAGCAGTTCTTC.

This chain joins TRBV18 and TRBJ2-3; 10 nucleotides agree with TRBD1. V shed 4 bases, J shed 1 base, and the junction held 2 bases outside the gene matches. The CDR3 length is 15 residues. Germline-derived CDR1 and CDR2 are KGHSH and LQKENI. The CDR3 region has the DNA TGTGCCAGCTCACTCGGGACAGGGGGCACAGATACGCAGTATTTT. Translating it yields CASSLGTGGTDTQYF.

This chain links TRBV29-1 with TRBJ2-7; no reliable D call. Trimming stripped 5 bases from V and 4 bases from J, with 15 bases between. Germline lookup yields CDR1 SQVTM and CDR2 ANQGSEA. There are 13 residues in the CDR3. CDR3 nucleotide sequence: TGCAGCGTTATGGTAGGCGCCCAGTACGAGCAGTACTTC. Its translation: CSVMVGAQYEQYF.

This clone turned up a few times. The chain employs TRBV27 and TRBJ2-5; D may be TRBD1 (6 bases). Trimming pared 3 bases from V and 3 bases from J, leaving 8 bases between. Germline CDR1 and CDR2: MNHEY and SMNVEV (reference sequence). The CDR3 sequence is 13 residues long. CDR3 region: CASSFGQKETQYF. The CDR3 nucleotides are TGTGCCAGCAGTTTCGGACAGAAAGAGACCCAGTACTTC.

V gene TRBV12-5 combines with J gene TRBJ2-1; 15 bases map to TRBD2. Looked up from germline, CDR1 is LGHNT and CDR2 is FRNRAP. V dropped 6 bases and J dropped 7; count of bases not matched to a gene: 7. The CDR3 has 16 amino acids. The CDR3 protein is CASGPGTSGRRNEQFF. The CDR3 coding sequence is TGTGCTAGTGGACCTGGGACTAGCGGGAGGCGGAATGAGCAGTTCTTC.

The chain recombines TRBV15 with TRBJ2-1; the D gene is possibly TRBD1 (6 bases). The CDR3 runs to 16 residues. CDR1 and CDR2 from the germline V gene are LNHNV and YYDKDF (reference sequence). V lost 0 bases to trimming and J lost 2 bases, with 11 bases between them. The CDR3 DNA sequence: TGTGCCACCAGCAGAGATCCGACAGGAACCTACAATGAGCAGTTCTTC. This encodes CATSRDPTGTYNEQFF. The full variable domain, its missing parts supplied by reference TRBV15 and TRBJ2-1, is DAMVIQNPRYQVTQFGKPVTLSCSQTLNHNVMYWYQQKSSQAPKLLFHYYDKDFNNEADTPDNFQSRRPNTSFCFLDIRSPGLGDTAMYLCATSRDPTGTYNEQFFGPGTRLTVL.

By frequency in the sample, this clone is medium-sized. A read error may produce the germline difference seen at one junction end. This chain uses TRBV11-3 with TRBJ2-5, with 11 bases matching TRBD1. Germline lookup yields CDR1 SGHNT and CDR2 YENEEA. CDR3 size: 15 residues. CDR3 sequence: CASSPGTGGQETQYF. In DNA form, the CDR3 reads TGTGCTAGCAGCCCCGGGACAGGGGGACAAGAGACCCAGTACTTC.

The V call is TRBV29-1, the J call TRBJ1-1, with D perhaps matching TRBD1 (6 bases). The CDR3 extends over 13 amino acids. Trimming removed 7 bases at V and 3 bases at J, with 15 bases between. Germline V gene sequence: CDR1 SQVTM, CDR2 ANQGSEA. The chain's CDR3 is CSGRGAGYTEAFF. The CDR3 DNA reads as TGCAGCGGGCGGGGGGCTGGCTACACTGAAGCTTTCTTT.

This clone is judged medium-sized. The CDR3, as DNA: TGTGCCAGCAGTTGGCTGACTAGCGGGAGGGGGTATGAGCAGTTCTTC. Translating gives CASSWLTSGRGYEQFF. The V and J genes are TRBV6-8 and TRBJ2-1; 14 nucleotides align to TRBD2. The CDR3 totals 16 residues. V shed 4 bases and J 8 bases; nucleotides not matched to a gene: 7. Germline V gene data show CDR1 as MNHGY and CDR2 as SAAAGT.

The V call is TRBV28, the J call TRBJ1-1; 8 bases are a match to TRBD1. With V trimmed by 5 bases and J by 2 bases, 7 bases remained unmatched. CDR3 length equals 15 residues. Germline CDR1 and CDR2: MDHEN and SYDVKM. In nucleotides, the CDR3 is TGTGCCAGCAGTCCCCATACAGGGGGAAACACTGAAGCTTTCTTT. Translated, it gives CASSPHTGGNTEAFF.

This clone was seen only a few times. The CDR3 coding sequence is TGTGCCAGCAGTTACTTTTTTGGAGGCCAGCTGAACACTGAAGCTTTCTTT. This translates into CASSYFFGGQLNTEAFF. The chain links TRBV6-8 to TRBJ1-1; D is unclear. The CDR3 has 17 residues. Deletions cut 1 base from V and 0 bases from J, with 15 bases between. The germline gives CDR1 MNHGY, CDR2 SAAAGT.

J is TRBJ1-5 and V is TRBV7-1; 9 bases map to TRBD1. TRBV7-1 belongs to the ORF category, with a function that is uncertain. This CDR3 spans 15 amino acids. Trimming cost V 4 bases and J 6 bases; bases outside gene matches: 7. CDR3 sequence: CASSLRTGDFQPQHF. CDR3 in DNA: TGTGCCAGCAGCTTACGGACAGGGGATTTTCAGCCCCAGCATTTT.

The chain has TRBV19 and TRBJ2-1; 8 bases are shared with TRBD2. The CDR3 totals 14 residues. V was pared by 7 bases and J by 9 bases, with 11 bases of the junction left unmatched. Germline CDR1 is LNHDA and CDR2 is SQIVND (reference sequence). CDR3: CASTWREADSEQFF. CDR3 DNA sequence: TGTGCCAGTACATGGCGGGAGGCGGATAGTGAGCAGTTCTTC.

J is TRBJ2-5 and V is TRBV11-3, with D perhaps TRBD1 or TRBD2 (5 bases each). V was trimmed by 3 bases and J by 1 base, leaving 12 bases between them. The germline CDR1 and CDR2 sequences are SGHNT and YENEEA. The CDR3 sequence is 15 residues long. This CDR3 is CASSLQSGPQETQYF. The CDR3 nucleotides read TGTGCCAGCAGCTTGCAATCGGGACCCCAAGAGACCCAGTACTTC. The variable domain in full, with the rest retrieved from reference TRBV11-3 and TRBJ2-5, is EAGVVQSPRYKIIEKKQPVAFWCNPISGHNTLYWYLQNLGQGPELLIRYENEEAVDDSQLPKDRFSAERLKGVDSTLKIQPAELGDSAVYLCASSLQSGPQETQYFGPGTRLLVL.

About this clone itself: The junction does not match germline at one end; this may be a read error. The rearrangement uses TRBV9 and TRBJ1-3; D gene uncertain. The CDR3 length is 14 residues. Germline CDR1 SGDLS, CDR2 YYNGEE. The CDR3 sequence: CASSPIVTGDTIYF. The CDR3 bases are TGTGCCAGCAGTCCCATCGTAACTGGAGACACCATATATTTT.

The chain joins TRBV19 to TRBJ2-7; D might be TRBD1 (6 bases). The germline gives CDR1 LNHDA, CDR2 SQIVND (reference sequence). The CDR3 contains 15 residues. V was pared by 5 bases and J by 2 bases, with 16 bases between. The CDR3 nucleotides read TGTGCCAGTAGTCTTAGCCCAACAGGGACCTACGAGCAGTACTTC. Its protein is CASSLSPTGTYEQYF. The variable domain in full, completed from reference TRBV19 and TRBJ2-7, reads DGGITQSPKYLFRKEGQNVTLSCEQNLNHDAMYWYRQDPGQGLRLIYYSQIVNDFQKGDIAEGYSVSREKKESFPLTVTSAQKNPTAFYLCASSLSPTGTYEQYFGPGTRLTVT.

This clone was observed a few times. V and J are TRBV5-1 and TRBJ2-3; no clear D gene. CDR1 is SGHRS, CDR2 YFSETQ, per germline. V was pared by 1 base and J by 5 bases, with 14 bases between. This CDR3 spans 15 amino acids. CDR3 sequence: CASSLQSQRGDTQYF. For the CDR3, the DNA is TGCGCCAGCAGCTTGCAATCCCAGCGAGGAGATACGCAGTATTTT.